The clone carrying this T cell receptor (beta chain) appeared many times. Its antigen remains unidentified. TCR beta cDNA libraries included unique molecular identifiers. Researchers reported about 500,000 cDNA molecules coming from roughly 1 to 10 million T cells. Each CDR3 protein is one row after TCRdb ran MiXCR on the PCR reads. The sample includes just over 250,000 distinct CDR3 sequences, 36% of them seen just once. These data originate in a study of post-analysis software for immune sequencing data. Study in general: Clinical courses comprised relapsing-remitting, secondary progressive and progressive-relapsing multiple sclerosis.

Findings and caveats of the study: Normalized Chao1 diversity in multiple sclerosis patients fell significantly below that of controls. Samples from a shared batch, those prepared together, strongly co-clustered by F measure. Compared with controls, patients had more of about 5 TRBV segments, including TRBV5-6, TRBV5-1 and TRBV20-1.

Germline lookup yields CDR1 MNHEY and CDR2 SMNVEV (reference sequence). The CDR3 totals 16 residues. V was cut by 5 bases and J by 2 bases, with 16 bases left in between. The V and J genes are TRBV27 and TRBJ2-1; possibly TRBD1 or TRBD2 for D (6 bases each). The sample taken for sequencing was blood. This clonotype was obtained from a girl aged 10 to 17 with multiple sclerosis. As DNA, the CDR3 is TGTGCCAGCAGTCAAGTACGGGGGCCCGCCTACAATGAGCAGTTCTTC. Protein: CASSQVRGPAYNEQFF.